This TCR beta chain was captured by sequencing in a study of blood T cell repertoires in COVID-19. Across the study: The origin of the acute and convalescent COVID-19 samples was the United States, Italy and Spain. The cDNA or gDNA used as material had been derived from T cells, B-cell-depleted T cells, or PBMCs.

This clone has just a few counts. The V gene end was trimmed by 5 bases and the J gene end by 4 bases; junction bases not matched to a gene: 6. CDR3 length: 14 amino acids. Germline-derived CDR1 and CDR2 are LNHDA and SQIVND (reference sequence). Per the original methods: By means of reference gene primer amplification, nucleated cell counts were estimated. Generated by immunoSEQ multiplex PCR, the TCRdb table keeps only in-frame clones and is missing some. V and J calls and clone size are those listed in that table; D and trimming were worked out from the DNA. The table includes 200,000 to 250,000 clones, 84% detected once.

The source material was peripheral blood. The sequence derives from a man in his fifties with active or convalescent COVID-19. The J gene is TRBJ1-2, the V gene TRBV19; 8 bases align to TRBD1. The CDR3, as DNA: TGTGCCAGTAGTGACAGGGGCCGGACCTATGGCTACACCTTC. It encodes CASSDRGRTYGYTF. Full variable domain (outside the CDR3, taken from reference TRBV19 and TRBJ1-2): DGGITQSPKYLFRKEGQNVTLSCEQNLNHDAMYWYRQDPGQGLRLIYYSQIVNDFQKGDIAEGYSVSREKKESFPLTVTSAQKNPTAFYLCASSDRGRTYGYTFGSGTRLTVV.